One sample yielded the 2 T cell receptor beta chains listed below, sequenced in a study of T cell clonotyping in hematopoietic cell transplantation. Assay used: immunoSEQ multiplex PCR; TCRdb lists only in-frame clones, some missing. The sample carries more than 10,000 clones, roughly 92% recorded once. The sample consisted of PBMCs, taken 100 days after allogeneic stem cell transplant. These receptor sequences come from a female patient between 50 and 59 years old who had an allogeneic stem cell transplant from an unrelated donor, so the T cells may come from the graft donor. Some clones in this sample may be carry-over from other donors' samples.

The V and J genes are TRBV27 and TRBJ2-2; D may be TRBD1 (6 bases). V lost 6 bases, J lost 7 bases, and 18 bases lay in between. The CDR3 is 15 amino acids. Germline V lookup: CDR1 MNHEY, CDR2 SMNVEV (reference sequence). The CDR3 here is CASRADSLTYGELFF. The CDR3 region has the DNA TGTGCCAGCAGGGCGGACAGCCTAACTTACGGGGAGCTGTTTTTT.

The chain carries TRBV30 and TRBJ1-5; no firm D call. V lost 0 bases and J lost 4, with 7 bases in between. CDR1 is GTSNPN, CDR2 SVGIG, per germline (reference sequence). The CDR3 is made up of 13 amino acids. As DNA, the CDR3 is TGTGCCTGGAGTGTGCTAGGAAATCAGCCCCAGCATTTT. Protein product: CAWSVLGNQPQHF. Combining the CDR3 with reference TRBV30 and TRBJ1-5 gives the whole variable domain SQTIHQWPATLVQPVGSPLSLECTVEGTSNPNLYWYRQAAGRGLQLLFYSVGIGQISSEVPQNLSASRPQDRQFILSSKKLLLSDSGFYLCAWSVLGNQPQHFGDGTRLSIL.